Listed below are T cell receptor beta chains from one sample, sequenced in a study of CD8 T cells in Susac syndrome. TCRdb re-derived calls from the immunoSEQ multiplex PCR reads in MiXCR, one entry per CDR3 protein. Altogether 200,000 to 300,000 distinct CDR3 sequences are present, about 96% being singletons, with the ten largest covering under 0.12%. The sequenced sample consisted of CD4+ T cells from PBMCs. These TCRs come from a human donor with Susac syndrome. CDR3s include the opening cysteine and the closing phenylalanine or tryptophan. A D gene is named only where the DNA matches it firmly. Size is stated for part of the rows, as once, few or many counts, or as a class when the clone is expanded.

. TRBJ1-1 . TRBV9 TGTGCCAGCAGCGTAATAACAGGGAACACTGAAGCTTTCTTT CASSVITGNTEAFF
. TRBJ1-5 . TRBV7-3 TGTGCCAGCAGCCTGGACAGCAATAACAATCAGCCCCAGCATTTT CASSLDSNNNQPQHF
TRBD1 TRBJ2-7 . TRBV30 TGTGCCTGGAATTCCTGGACAGGGAAAAACGAGCAGTACTTC CAWNSWTGKNEQYF
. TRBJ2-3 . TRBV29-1 TGCAGCGTTGAAGATACAGGTTCGGGGGATACGCAGTATTTT CSVEDTGSGDTQYF
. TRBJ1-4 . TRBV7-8 TGTGCCAGCAGCCTCAGGGTTGGGAGTGAAAAACTGTTTTTT CASSLRVGSEKLFF
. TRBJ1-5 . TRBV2 TGTGCCAGCAGTGAAGCGCTTAGGGATGGTCAGCCCCAGCATTTT CASSEALRDGQPQHF
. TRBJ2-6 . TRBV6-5 TGTGCCAGCAGTTACAGGGAAGGCTCTGGGGCCAACGTCCTGACTTTC CASSYREGSGANVLTF
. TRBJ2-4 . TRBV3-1 TGTGCCAGCAGCCAAGAAAGGGGTGCCTACCAAAACATTCAGTACTTC CASSQERGAYQNIQYF
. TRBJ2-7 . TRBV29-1 TGCAGCGCTGTGAGGGGGGGGGAGCAGTACTTC CSAVRGGEQYF
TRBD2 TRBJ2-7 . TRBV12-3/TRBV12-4 TGTGCCAGCAGTCCCGATCGGACTAGCGGGAACCTTCTCCACGAGCAGTACTTC CASSPDRTSGNLLHEQYF
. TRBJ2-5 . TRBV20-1 TGCAGTGCTCAAACAGTAGGGGGGCCTCAAGAGACCCAGTACTTC CSAQTVGGPQETQYF
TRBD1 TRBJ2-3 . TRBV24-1 TGTGCCACCAGTGACACCGGGACAGGGAAACGTGATACGCAGTATTTT CATSDTGTGKRDTQYF
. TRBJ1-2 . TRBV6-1 TGTGCCAGCAGTGGACTCAAGCAAACTAACTATGGCTACACCTTC CASSGLKQTNYGYTF
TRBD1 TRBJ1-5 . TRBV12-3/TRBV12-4 TGTGCCAGCAGTTTTATGGGACAGCCGAGAAAGGCCCAGCATTTT CASSFMGQPRKAQHF
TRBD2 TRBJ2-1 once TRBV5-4 TGTGCCAGCAGGACAAAGGGCGGGAGGGCCCGTAATGAGCAGTTCTTC CASRTKGGRARNEQFF
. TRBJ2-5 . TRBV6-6 TGTGCCAGCTGGACTGGGGAGACCCAGTACTTC CASWTGETQYF
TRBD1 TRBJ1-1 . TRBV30 TGTGCCTGGAGTGGAGACAGGGAGGGGACTGAAGCTTTCTTT CAWSGDREGTEAFF
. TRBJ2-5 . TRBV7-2 TGTGCCAGCAGCCAAGTTGTATCGGGGACCCAGTACTTC CASSQVVSGTQYF
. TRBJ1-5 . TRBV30 TGTGCCTGGACTGGGCAGTACAATCAGCCCCAGCATTTT CAWTGQYNQPQHF
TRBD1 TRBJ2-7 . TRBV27 TGTGCCAGCAGTAAGGACAGGGGATTAACCTACGAGCAGTACTTC CASSKDRGLTYEQYF
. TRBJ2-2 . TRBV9 TGTGCCAGCAGCGTAGGGGCTAGCGTATACACCGGGGAGCTGTTTTTT CASSVGASVYTGELFF
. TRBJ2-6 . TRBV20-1 TGCAGTGCCCTACAGTTCTCTGGGGCCAACGTCCTGACTTTC CSALQFSGANVLTF
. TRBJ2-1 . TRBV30 TGTGCCTGGTCGGGGGGCGCGGGGCAGTTCTTC CAWSGGAGQFF
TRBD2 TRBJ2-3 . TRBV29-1 TGCAGCGTTGAAGTTCGACTAGCGGGAGGGCCCCACACACAGTCAGATACGCAGTATTTT CSVEVRLAGGPHTQSDTQYF
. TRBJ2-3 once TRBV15 TGTGCCACCAGCAGAGCGGGACCTCCGGAGGATACGCAGTATTTT CATSRAGPPEDTQYF
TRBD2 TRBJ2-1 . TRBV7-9 TGTGCCAGCAGCCTCGGACTAGCGGAGTATGAGCAGTTCTTC CASSLGLAEYEQFF
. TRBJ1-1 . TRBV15 TGTGCCACCAGCAGAGACAGGAGGGGCTTCATGAACACTGAAGCTTTCTTT CATSRDRRGFMNTEAFF
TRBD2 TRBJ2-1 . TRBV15 TGTGCCACCAGCATACCCACTAGCGGGAGCTCCTACAATGAGCAGTTCTTC CATSIPTSGSSYNEQFF
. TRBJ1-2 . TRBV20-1 TGCAGTGCTACCAAGGGGGGTTCTGACTACACCTTC CSATKGGSDYTF
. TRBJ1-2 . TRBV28 TGTGCCAGCACTTCGGTGATCTATGGCTACACCTTC CASTSVIYGYTF
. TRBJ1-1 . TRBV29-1 TGCAGCGTTGTTACGTTCCTTAACACTGAAGCTTTCTTT CSVVTFLNTEAFF
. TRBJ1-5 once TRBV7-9 TGTGCCAGCAGCTTAGAGACTCACAATCAGCCCCAGCATTTT CASSLETHNQPQHF
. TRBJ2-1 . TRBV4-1 TGCGCCAGCAGCCAAGATCAACAGTGGAAGGCGTTCTTC CASSQDQQWKAFF
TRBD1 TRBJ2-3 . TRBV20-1 TGCAGTGCACCTAAGCAGGGGGACACAGATACGCAGTATTTT CSAPKQGDTDTQYF
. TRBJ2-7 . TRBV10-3 TGTGCCAGCTGCCCGCGAAGGGGCACGGACGAGCAGTACTTC CASCPRRGTDEQYF
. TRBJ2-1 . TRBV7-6 TGTGCCAGCAGCTTAGCGGTCCTGAGCTTCTACAATGAGCAGTTCTTC CASSLAVLSFYNEQFF
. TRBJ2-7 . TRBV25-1 TGTGCCAGCAGTGACGTCAGGGTCTACGAGCAGTACTTC CASSDVRVYEQYF
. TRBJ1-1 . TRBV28 TGTGCCAGCAGCCCCAAAGGATTAATTGAAGCTTTCTTT CASSPKGLIEAFF
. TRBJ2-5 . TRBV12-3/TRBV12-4 TGTGCCAGCAGTACCCGGGAGACCCAGTACTTC CASSTRETQYF
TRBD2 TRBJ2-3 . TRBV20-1 TGCAGTGCTTGGAGACTAGCGGAGCTAACAGATACGCAGTATTTT CSAWRLAELTDTQYF
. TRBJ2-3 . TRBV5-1 TGCGCCAGCAGCTTGGGACAGACAAGCACAGATACGCAGTATTTT CASSLGQTSTDTQYF
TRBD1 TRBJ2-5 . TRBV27 TGTGCCAGCAGTACGTGGACAGGGGGTTCAAAGACCCAGTACTTC CASSTWTGGSKTQYF
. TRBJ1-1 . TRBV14 TGTGCCAGCAGCCAGATAGAGGGTGAAGCTTTCTTT CASSQIEGEAFF
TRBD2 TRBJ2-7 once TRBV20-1 TGCAGTGCCTGGGGCAGGGAGGGCGAGCAGTACTTC CSAWGREGEQYF
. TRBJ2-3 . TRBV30 TGTGCCTGGAGTGTAATCGATACGCAGTATTTT CAWSVIDTQYF
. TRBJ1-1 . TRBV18 TGTGCCAGCTCACCGGAGGGGAACACTGAAGCTTTCTTT CASSPEGNTEAFF
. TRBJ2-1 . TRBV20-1 TGCAGTGCTAGAGATATCCTAGCGGAGCAGTTCTTC CSARDILAEQFF
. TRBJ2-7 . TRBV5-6 TGTGCCAGCAGCCCCGAGGGGGGAGGGCCCTACGAGCAGTACTTC CASSPEGGGPYEQYF
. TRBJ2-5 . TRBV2 TGTGCCAGCAGGGCTAAGGACAGAAGCCAAGAGACCCAGTACTTC CASRAKDRSQETQYF
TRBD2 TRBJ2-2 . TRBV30 TGTGCCTGGAGTGTTTTTGCGGGAGGTACCGCCGGGGAGCTGTTTTTT CAWSVFAGGTAGELFF
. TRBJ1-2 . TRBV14 TGTGCCAGCAGCCAACAAGGCAGTAACTATGGCTACACCTTC CASSQQGSNYGYTF
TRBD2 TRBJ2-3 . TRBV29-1 TGCAGCCTGTGGTCTAGCGGGAGGGCAGATACGCAGTATTTT CSLWSSGRADTQYF
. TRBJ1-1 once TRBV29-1 TGCAGCGCCGCCCGACAGAACACTGAAGCTTTCTTT CSAARQNTEAFF
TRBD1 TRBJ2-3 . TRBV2 TGTGCCAGCACACGGGACAGGGGCCCAGATACGCAGTATTTT CASTRDRGPDTQYF
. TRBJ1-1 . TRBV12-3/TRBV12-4 TGTGCCAGCAGTTTAGGGTTTGGGACCACTGAAGCTTTCTTT CASSLGFGTTEAFF
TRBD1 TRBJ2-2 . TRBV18 TGTGCCAGCTCACCATTAACGACCGGGACAGGGTTTTGGGAGCTGTTTTTT CASSPLTTGTGFWELFF
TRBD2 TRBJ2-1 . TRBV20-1 TGCAGTGCCCAGGGACTAGCGGACAATGAGCAGTTCTTC CSAQGLADNEQFF
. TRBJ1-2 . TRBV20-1 TGCAGTGCTGTGTTGGACTATGGCTACACCTTC CSAVLDYGYTF
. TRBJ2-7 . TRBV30 TGTGCCTGGAGTGTTCGCAGGACAGACCCCTACGAGCAGTACTTC CAWSVRRTDPYEQYF
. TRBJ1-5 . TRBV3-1 TGTGCCAGCAGCGACAGGCTGAATAGCAATCAGCCCCAGCATTTT CASSDRLNSNQPQHF